The clone carrying this T cell receptor (beta chain) was seen only once. Its antigen is not known. Positive CCR7 selection of CD45RO-negative cells yielded the naive CD8 cells, and terminally differentiated effector memory CD45RA+ cells were excluded. The germline V gene has CDR1 MDHEN and CDR2 SYDVKM. The CDR3 sequence is 14 residues long. V gave up 5 bases and J gave up 4 bases; unmatched junction bases: 5. This entry is derived from a study of shared clonotypes between healthy human individuals. TCRdb keeps only in-frame clones here, not all; method: immunoSEQ multiplex PCR. The sample has 1.5 million to 2.5 million clones; around 96% are singletons. Study-level points and caveats: Among the subsets, naive ones generally showed larger estimated richness than memory ones. Sorted-subset sequencing was shown by rarefaction to be incomplete despite large depth. Tissue TCR repertoires likely differ from these blood-only repertoires.

The TCR was taken from a man between 18 and 29 years old in good health. The chain is built from TRBV28 and TRBJ2-1; 7 nucleotides agree with TRBD2. The sample comprised naive CD8+ T cells sorted from blood. The CDR3 reads CASSLPRGYNEQFF. CDR3 in DNA: TGTGCCAGCAGTCTCCCGCGGGGGTACAATGAGCAGTTCTTC.